The 25 T cell receptor beta chains reported below all come from one sample, sequenced in a study of blood T cell repertoires in COVID-19. Generated by immunoSEQ multiplex PCR, the TCRdb table keeps only in-frame clones and is missing some. This repertoire shows some 75,000 clones, more than 70% found once; its top ten account for roughly 13%. Sequencing was done on a sample of peripheral blood. The receptors were sampled from a man in his fifties with COVID-19, enrolled during active disease.

The V gene is TRBV19, the J gene TRBJ1-1, with 8 bases that match TRBD1. The V and J ends lost 3 bases and 1 base, in that order; junction bases with no gene match: 1. CDR3 size: 14 residues. CDR1 LNHDA and CDR2 SQIVND come from the germline V gene (reference sequence). For the CDR3, the DNA is TGTGCCAGTAGTATTCAGGGGGCGAACACTGAAGCTTTCTTT. This translates into CASSIQGANTEAFF.

The chain couples TRBV24-1 to TRBJ2-1, with 14 positions matching TRBD2. There are 18 residues in the CDR3. The ends lost 6 bases at V and 8 bases at J; junction bases unmatched: 14. In germline, CDR1 is KGHDR, CDR2 SFDVKD. In DNA, the CDR3 is TGTGCCACCAGTCGAACCCCCGGGACTAGCGGGAGCGGGCATGAGCAGTTCTTC. Translated: CATSRTPGTSGSGHEQFF.

J is TRBJ2-1 and V is TRBV6-6; D is possibly TRBD2 (5 bases). Germline loops: CDR1 MNHNY, CDR2 SVGAGI (reference sequence). The CDR3 loop spans 15 amino acids. V lost 7 bases to trimming and J lost 5 bases, with 18 bases between them. CDR3: CASTVAPSTHNEQFF. CDR3 in DNA: TGTGCCAGCACGGTAGCGCCGAGTACACACAATGAGCAGTTCTTC.

The V gene is TRBV3-1 (or the pseudogene TRBV3-2), the J gene TRBJ1-3; D is uncertain. Germline V gives CDR1 LGHDT, CDR2 YNNKEL (reference sequence). This CDR3 is built from 14 residues. V was cut by 3 bases and J by 7 bases, with 13 bases left in between. The CDR3 loop reads CASSHTAESNTIYF. The CDR3 DNA reads TGTGCCAGCAGCCATACGGCGGAGAGCAACACCATATATTTT.

The V and J genes are TRBV4-1 and TRBJ2-5; 16 bases are a match to TRBD2. CDR1 and CDR2 from the germline V gene are MGHRA and YSYEKL. Germline trimming cut 7 bases from V and 4 bases from J; bases unmatched to any gene: 9. The CDR3 consists of 17 residues. The CDR3 loop reads CASKKGLAGGPVETQYF. As DNA, the CDR3 is TGCGCCAGCAAAAAGGGACTAGCGGGAGGGCCGGTAGAGACCCAGTACTTC.

This clone has only a few counts. The V call is TRBV29-1, the J call TRBJ2-1; 8 nucleotides align to TRBD1. Trimming cost V 6 bases and J 8 bases; bases outside gene matches: 3. This CDR3 is 11 amino acids long. Per germline, CDR1 SQVTM and CDR2 ANQGSEA. In DNA form, the CDR3 reads TGCAGCGTGGGGACAGGTTATGAGCAGTTCTTC. Residues: CSVGTGYEQFF.

This chain joins TRBV6-5 and TRBJ2-5; no firm D call. Trimming took off 2 bases at V and 7 bases at J, with 11 bases between the two ends. The CDR3 loop spans 13 amino acids. The germline V gene encodes CDR1 MNHEY and CDR2 SVGAGI. DNA of the CDR3: TGTGCCAGCAGTTACCGCGGTGTAGGGACCCAGTACTTC. It translates to CASSYRGVGTQYF.

This clone was recorded once. The gene calls are TRBV30 and TRBJ1-4; D gene unclear. This CDR3 spans 13 amino acids. V was clipped by 0 bases and J by 15 bases, with 17 bases between them. The germline gives CDR1 GTSNPN, CDR2 SVGIG (reference sequence). CDR3: CAWSVPPTLAVFF. For the CDR3, the DNA is TGTGCCTGGAGTGTACCCCCGACTCTAGCGGTGTTTTTT.

This clone was seen a handful of times. The gene calls are TRBV19 and TRBJ2-1; 9 bases match TRBD2. The germline CDR1 and CDR2 sequences are LNHDA and SQIVND (reference sequence). CDR3 size: 18 residues. After removal of 1 base from V and 6 bases from J, the junction contained 13 bases not matched to a gene. The CDR3 coding sequence is TGTGCCAGTAGTATAGGACGGCGCGGGAGGGATTTAAGCAATGAGCAGTTCTTC. Its translation is CASSIGRRGRDLSNEQFF.

This clone has just one count. The chain carries TRBV7-3 and TRBJ2-1, with 9 bases aligning to TRBD1. The J segment lost 8 bases and the V segment lost 4 bases, leaving 12 bases of the junction unmatched. The CDR3 length is 16 residues. Germline V CDR1 and CDR2: SGHTA, FQGTGA. CDR3 in DNA: TGTGCCAGCAGCTCAACAGGGGGCGCGACTCTGCATGAGCAGTTCTTC. It encodes CASSSTGGATLHEQFF.

This chain links TRBV28 with TRBJ1-1; maybe TRBD1 (5 bases). Trimming stripped 4 bases from V and 4 bases from J, with 10 bases between. The CDR3 loop spans 13 amino acids. From germline, CDR1 is MDHEN and CDR2 SYDVKM. As DNA, the CDR3 is TGTGCCAGCAGTTCTGGGCAGGGCACTGAAGCTTTCTTT. This gives the protein CASSSGQGTEAFF.

The chain uses TRBV21-1 and TRBJ2-1; the table assigns TRBD1, which was not confirmed against the DNA. TRBV21-1 represents a pseudogene. This CDR3 has 16 residues. The CDR3 bases are TGTGCCAGCAGCAAAGTACGGGCCGCTGGGGCCAATGAGCAGTTCTTC. Its protein is CASSKVRAAGANEQFF.

This clone was observed a few times. The chain joins TRBV5-1 to TRBJ2-5; a possible D gene is TRBD1 (6 bases). The CDR3 has 21 amino acids. The germline V gene has CDR1 SGHRS and CDR2 YFSETQ. V gave up 2 bases and J gave up 4 bases, with 33 bases separating them. CDR3 sequence reads: CASSFPSEVSRRGSPGETQYF. The CDR3 DNA reads as TGCGCCAGCAGCTTCCCGAGTGAGGTCTCGAGAAGGGGGAGTCCGGGAGAGACCCAGTACTTC.

The chain uses TRBV18 and TRBJ1-1; tentative D call: TRBD1 (5 bases). V was pared by 4 bases and J by 0 bases, with 9 bases between. This CDR3 has 14 residues. The germline gives CDR1 KGHSH, CDR2 LQKENI. Written as DNA, the CDR3 is TGTGCCAGCTCACTAGGGGTAGTGAACACTGAAGCTTTCTTT. Translating it yields CASSLGVVNTEAFF.

The chain has TRBV5-8 and TRBJ2-5, with 9 bases matching TRBD2. J was trimmed by 5 bases and V by 0 bases; bases with no gene match: 2. The CDR3 spans 14 residues. CDR1 is SGHTS and CDR2 is YDEGEE in the germline V gene. The CDR3 spells CASSLASGIETQYF. The CDR3 DNA is TGTGCCAGCAGCTTGGCTAGCGGGATCGAGACCCAGTACTTC.

V is TRBV19 and J is TRBJ2-7, with D possibly matching TRBD1 (5 bases). This CDR3 is 15 amino acids long. In germline, CDR1 is LNHDA, CDR2 SQIVND (reference sequence). The V gene lost 7 bases and the J gene lost 4 bases, with 20 bases spanning the gap. The CDR3 nucleotides read TGTGCCAGTAAACTTATGGGGCAGTCTAATTACGAGCAGTACTTC. Translating it yields CASKLMGQSNYEQYF.

This clone was seen a handful of times. The genes are TRBV29-1 and TRBJ2-7, with TRBD2 matching over 9 bases. This CDR3 has 14 residues. Germline CDR1 and CDR2: SQVTM and ANQGSEA. V dropped 4 bases and J dropped 2; count of bases not matched to a gene: 6. In DNA form, the CDR3 reads TGCAGCGTTGTACCGACTAGCGGAACCTACGAGCAGTACTTC. This translates into CSVVPTSGTYEQYF.

The sample holds one count of this clone. The chain carries TRBV20-1 and TRBJ2-7, with TRBD2 matching over 7 bases. The junction had 4 bases not matched to a gene; V was cut back by 3 bases and J by 2 bases. CDR1 and CDR2 (germline): DFQATT, SNEGSKA (reference sequence). The CDR3 is 13 residues long. CDR3 residues: CSASRDYPYEQYF. CDR3 sequence (DNA): TGCAGTGCTAGTAGGGACTACCCCTACGAGCAGTACTTC.

The chain recombines TRBV5-8 with TRBJ2-3; 14 positions agree with TRBD2. The ends lost 3 bases at V and 5 bases at J; junction bases unmatched: 8. Germline V gene lookup returns CDR1 SGHTS and CDR2 YDEGEE. CDR3 length: 17 residues. For the CDR3, the DNA is TGTGCCAGCAGCTATTCCGGGACTAGCGGGGGAAGAGATACGCAGTATTTT. It encodes CASSYSGTSGGRDTQYF.

J is TRBJ2-1 and V is TRBV6-2 or TRBV6-3; D perhaps matches TRBD2 (6 bases). This CDR3 has 15 amino acids. V lost 4 bases and J lost 2, with 12 bases in between. Germline assignment: CDR1 MNHEY and CDR2 SVGEGT. The CDR3 DNA is TGTGCCAGCAGTTCAATTCGGACTACCTACAATGAGCAGTTCTTC. It encodes CASSSIRTTYNEQFF.

V gene TRBV18 combines with J gene TRBJ2-1; D ambiguous. The V end lost 2 bases, the J end lost 0 bases, and 17 bases lay between the germline ends. CDR3 length: 18 residues. Germline CDR1 KGHSH, CDR2 LQKENI. The CDR3 protein is CASSPSRPRMSSYNEQFF. The CDR3 DNA reads TGTGCCAGCTCACCAAGTCGTCCCCGTATGAGCTCCTACAATGAGCAGTTCTTC.

J is TRBJ1-2 and V is TRBV23-1, with unresolved D. TRBV23-1 is an ORF for which the function is uncertain. The CDR3 loop spans 15 amino acids. The CDR3 protein is CAPAWAGIINYGYTF. The CDR3 DNA reads as TGCGCGCCGGCCTGGGCGGGAATAATTAACTATGGCTACACCTTC.

The genes are TRBV5-6 and TRBJ1-2, with 7 nucleotides matching TRBD1. V shed 4 bases, J shed 5 bases, and the junction held 5 bases outside the gene matches. The CDR3 is 13 amino acids. The germline gives CDR1 SGHDT, CDR2 YYEEEE. The DNA of the CDR3 is TGTGCCAGCAGCCCGGGACAGCTATATGGCTACACCTTC. Amino acid sequence: CASSPGQLYGYTF.

The chain has TRBV28 and TRBJ1-6; 7 bases align to TRBD1. J gave up 1 base and V 2 bases, and 5 bases lay outside the gene matches. Germline CDR1 reads MDHEN; CDR2 reads SYDVKM. The CDR3 extends over 17 amino acids. The CDR3 protein is CASSLGDRISYNSPLHF. As DNA, the CDR3 is TGTGCCAGCAGTTTAGGGGACAGAATATCCTATAATTCACCCCTCCACTTT.

The rearrangement joins TRBV19 to TRBJ1-1, with D unclear. Trimming stripped 2 bases from V and 1 base from J, with 8 bases between. Germline V gene sequence: CDR1 LNHDA, CDR2 SQIVND (reference sequence). This CDR3 comprises 14 residues. This chain's CDR3 is CASSIKNGNTEAFF. The CDR3 bases are TGTGCCAGTAGTATAAAGAACGGGAACACTGAAGCTTTCTTT.